The 15 T cell receptor beta chains in this list originate from one sample, sequenced in a study of regulatory T cells in long-lasting Graves disease (TCRdb year 2021). The library relied on multiplex PCR. Reads for this sample came from an Illumina HiSeq 4000. To build TCR beta libraries, CDR3 regions were amplified by Arm-PCR using iRepertoire HTBI primers. TCRdb ran its own pipeline on the public reads, namely fastp trimming at Q25 and MiXCR clone calling, and kept in-frame beta chains. Entries are consolidated by CDR3 protein sequence, retaining the most common genes and DNA. Within this sample are roughly 420,000 distinct CDR3 sequences, with about a sixth of them counted one time only. Jointly, the top ten make up approximately 22% of the sample. The time point label, as the study defines it: newly diagnosed GD, antithyroid drugs for less than 3 months. RNA was extracted from PBMCs in TRIzol for both TCR sequencing and RNA sequencing.

The sequencing used peripheral blood mononuclear cells (PBMCs), collected at new diagnosis, from a patient treated with antithyroid drugs. The receptors were sampled from a female donor with Graves disease.

This clonotype was seen repeatedly, ten times or more. This chain uses TRBV27 with TRBJ2-3; 12 bases fit TRBD2. The V gene's germline CDR1 is MNHEY and CDR2 SMNVEV (reference sequence). J was trimmed by 0 bases and V by 6 bases; bases with no gene match: 4. This CDR3 region has 16 residues. The CDR3 bases are TGTGCCAGCAGCCTAGCGGGAGGGTTTAGCACAGATACGCAGTATTTT. This gives the protein CASSLAGGFSTDTQYF.

This clonotype has ten or more counts. CDR3 residues: CASTVDRTGGSGNTIYF. CDR3 in DNA: TGTGCCAGCACCGTTGACCGGACAGGGGGCAGCGGAAACACCATATATTTT. The chain is built from TRBV2 and TRBJ1-3; TRBD1 matches 11 bases. The CDR3 has 17 residues. Germline lookup yields CDR1 SNHLY and CDR2 FYNNEI. Trimming at V came to 7 bases and at J to 4 bases, leaving 12 bases not matched to a gene.

This clonotype came up many times. This chain links TRBV9 with TRBJ2-6; D remains ambiguous. The V end lost 2 bases, the J end lost 3 bases, and 3 bases lay between the germline ends. This CDR3 has 13 amino acids. Germline CDR1 is SGDLS and CDR2 is YYNGEE. In nucleotides, the CDR3 is TGTGCCAGCAGCGTGGGTGGGGCCAACGTCCTGACTTTC. It encodes CASSVGGANVLTF. Together with reference TRBV9 and TRBJ2-6, the CDR3 gives the full variable domain: DSGVTQTPKHLITATGQRVTLRCSPRSGDLSVYWYQQSLDQGLQFLIQYYNGEERAKGNILERFSAQQFPDLHSELNLSSLELGDSALYFCASSVGGANVLTFGAGSRLTVL.

This clonotype has at least ten counts. The chain carries TRBV11-2 and TRBJ1-2; 9 bases align to TRBD1. Germline CDR1 reads SGHAT; CDR2 reads FQNNGV. The CDR3 extends over 14 amino acids. Trimming removed 6 bases from V and 3 bases from J; junction bases left unmatched: 5. The CDR3 nucleotides are TGTGCCAGCAGTTGGACAGGGGCGGACTATGGCTACACCTTC. Its protein product is CASSWTGADYGYTF.

This clonotype was seen many times. J is TRBJ2-1 and V is TRBV12-3 or TRBV12-4; 7 nucleotides line up with TRBD1. V dropped 6 bases and J dropped 0; count of bases not matched to a gene: 5. The CDR3 covers 15 residues. The CDR3 DNA sequence: TGTGCCAGCAGCTTACAGGGGCACTCCTACAATGAGCAGTTCTTC. Encoded protein: CASSLQGHSYNEQFF.

This clonotype was detected ten times or more. The rearrangement uses TRBV11-2 and TRBJ2-2; possible D gene TRBD1, 6 bases. V was cut by 4 bases and J by 3 bases, with 12 bases left in between. CDR1 and CDR2 from the germline V gene are SGHAT and FQNNGV. The CDR3 length is 15 residues. CDR3 sequence: CASSYTGIDTGELFF. The CDR3 bases are TGTGCCAGCAGCTATACAGGGATCGACACCGGGGAGCTGTTTTTT.

There are many counts of this clonotype. The chain couples TRBV20-1 to TRBJ1-2, with D possibly TRBD1 on 5 matching bases. Germline V lookup: CDR1 DFQATT, CDR2 SNEGSKA (reference sequence). The CDR3 runs to 14 residues. V was cut by 0 bases and J by 2 bases, with 10 bases left in between. The CDR3 sequence: CSARDEGANYGYTF. The CDR3 nucleotides are TGCAGTGCTAGAGATGAAGGGGCGAACTATGGCTACACCTTC.

This clonotype has ten or more counts. The chain uses TRBV29-1 and TRBJ1-1; TRBD1 matches 9 bases. The CDR3 contains 13 residues. The V gene end was trimmed by 6 bases and the J gene end by 2 bases; junction bases not matched to a gene: 4. Germline assignment: CDR1 SQVTM and CDR2 ANQGSEA. CDR3 sequence reads: CSVLTGGNTEAFF. CDR3 DNA sequence: TGCAGCGTCTTGACAGGGGGAAACACTGAAGCTTTCTTT. The full variable domain, completed using reference TRBV29-1 and TRBJ1-1, is SAVISQKPSRDICQRGTSLTIQCQVDSQVTMMFWYRQQPGQSLTLIATANQGSEATYESGFVIDKFPISRPNLTFSTLTVSNMSPEDSSIYLCSVLTGGNTEAFFGQGTRLTVV.

The sample holds many counts of this clonotype. This chain links TRBV30 with TRBJ2-4, with 12 bases fitting TRBD2. Germline CDR1 is GTSNPN and CDR2 is SVGIG (reference sequence). This CDR3 has 16 amino acids. V shed 0 bases and J 8 bases; nucleotides not matched to a gene: 8. The CDR3 reads CAWSVGLAGGMDIQYF. CDR3 DNA sequence: TGTGCCTGGAGTGTGGGCCTAGCGGGAGGGATGGACATTCAGTACTTC.

This clonotype was detected many times. This sequence joins TRBV6-1 and TRBJ1-6, with 7 bases fitting TRBD1. Trimming took 5 bases from V and 5 from J; bases not matched to a gene: 3. This CDR3 has 14 residues. Per germline, CDR1 MNHNS and CDR2 SASEGT. CDR3 in DNA: TGTGCCAGCAGTCAGGGGGACGATAATTCACCCCTCCACTTT. Its protein is CASSQGDDNSPLHF.

This clonotype has ten or more counts. The chain combines TRBV28 with TRBJ2-3, with 9 bases aligning to TRBD2. This CDR3 has 18 amino acids. The trim removed 6 bases at V and 0 bases at J, leaving 13 bases unmatched. CDR1 is MDHEN and CDR2 is SYDVKM in the germline V gene. The CDR3: CASSRRIGGRVSTDTQYF. In DNA form, the CDR3 reads TGTGCCAGCAGCCGTCGGATCGGCGGGAGGGTCAGCACAGATACGCAGTATTTT.

There are a few counts of this clonotype. The chain uses TRBV10-3 and TRBJ2-7; TRBD1 matches 11 bases. Germline lookup yields CDR1 ENHRY and CDR2 SYGVKD. The CDR3 totals 14 residues. Unmatched junction bases numbered 3, after V lost 4 bases and J lost 4 bases. The CDR3 DNA reads as TGTGCCATCAGTGCGGGACAGGGGGTGTACGAGCAGTACTTC. It is translated as CAISAGQGVYEQYF.

In its sample, this clonotype was seen many times. The rearrangement joins TRBV2 to TRBJ1-5, with TRBD1 as a possible D gene (5 bases). CDR1 SNHLY and CDR2 FYNNEI come from the germline V gene. This CDR3 is 16 amino acids long. V gave up 0 bases and J gave up 5 bases, with 14 bases separating them. The CDR3 sequence is CASSEAQGTGYQPQHF. Written as DNA, the CDR3 is TGTGCCAGCAGTGAAGCGCAGGGAACGGGGTATCAGCCCCAGCATTTT.

V is TRBV7-9 and J is TRBJ2-3; tentative D call: TRBD2 (5 bases). From germline, CDR1 is SEHNR and CDR2 FQNEAQ (reference sequence). Between the trimmed V and J ends, which lost 5 bases and 1 base, there was a span of 16 bases. The CDR3 runs 16 residues. In DNA, the CDR3 is TGTGCCAGCAGCCCTTGGACTGCTCGTGGCACAGATACGCAGTATTTT. Translating gives CASSPWTARGTDTQYF.

This clonotype was seen repeatedly, ten times or more. V is TRBV3-1 and J is TRBJ2-7; 7 bases align to TRBD2. The CDR3 totals 14 residues. V shed 0 bases, J shed 3 bases, and the junction held 2 bases outside the gene matches. Germline-derived CDR1 and CDR2 are LGHDT and YNNKEL (reference sequence). The CDR3 nucleotides are TGTGCCAGCAGCCAAGATGGGGGGGGCTACGAGCAGTACTTC. It translates to CASSQDGGGYEQYF.